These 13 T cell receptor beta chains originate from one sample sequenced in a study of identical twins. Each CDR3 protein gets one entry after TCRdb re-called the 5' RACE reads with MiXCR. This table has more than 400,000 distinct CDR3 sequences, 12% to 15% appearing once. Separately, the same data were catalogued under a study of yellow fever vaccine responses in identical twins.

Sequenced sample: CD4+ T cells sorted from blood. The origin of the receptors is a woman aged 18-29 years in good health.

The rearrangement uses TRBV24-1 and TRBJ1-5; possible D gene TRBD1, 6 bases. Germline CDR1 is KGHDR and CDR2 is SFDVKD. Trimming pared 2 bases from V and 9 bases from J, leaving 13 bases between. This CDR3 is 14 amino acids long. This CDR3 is CATSDSGQGRPQHF. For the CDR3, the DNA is TGTGCCACCAGTGATTCGGGGCAGGGGCGGCCCCAGCATTTT.

The CDR3 spells CASSGEGHEQYF. CDR3 nucleotide sequence: TGTGCCAGCAGTGGGGAGGGTCACGAGCAGTACTTC. The chain carries TRBV2 and TRBJ2-7; 7 nucleotides agree with TRBD2. Per the germline V gene, CDR1 is SNHLY and CDR2 is FYNNEI. V shed 4 bases, J shed 5 bases, and the junction held 2 bases outside the gene matches. The CDR3 covers 12 residues. Supplemented by reference TRBV2 and TRBJ2-7, the full variable domain reads EPEVTQTPSHQVTQMGQEVILRCVPISNHLYFYWYRQILGQKVEFLVSFYNNEISEKSEIFDDQFSVERPDGSNFTLKIRSTKLEDSAMYFCASSGEGHEQYFGPGTRLTVT.

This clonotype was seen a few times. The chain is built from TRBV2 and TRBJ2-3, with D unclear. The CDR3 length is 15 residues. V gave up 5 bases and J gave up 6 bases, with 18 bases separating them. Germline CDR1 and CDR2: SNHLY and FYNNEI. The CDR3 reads CASSLGRLKVDTQYF. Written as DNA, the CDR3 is TGTGCCAGCAGTCTTGGCCGTCTTAAGGTTGATACGCAGTATTTT.

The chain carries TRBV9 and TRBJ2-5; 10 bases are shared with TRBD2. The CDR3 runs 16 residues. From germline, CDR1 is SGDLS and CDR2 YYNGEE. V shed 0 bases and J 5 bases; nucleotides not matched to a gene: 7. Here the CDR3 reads CASSVAGLAGAETQYF. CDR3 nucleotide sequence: TGTGCCAGCAGCGTAGCAGGGCTAGCGGGAGCGGAGACCCAGTACTTC.

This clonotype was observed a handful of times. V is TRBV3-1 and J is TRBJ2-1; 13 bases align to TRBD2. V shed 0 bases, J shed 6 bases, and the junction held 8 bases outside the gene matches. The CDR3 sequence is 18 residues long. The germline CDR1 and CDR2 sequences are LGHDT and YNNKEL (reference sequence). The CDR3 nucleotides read TGTGCCAGCAGCCAAGATGGGAGGGGACTAGCGGGAATCAATGAGCAGTTCTTC. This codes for CASSQDGRGLAGINEQFF.

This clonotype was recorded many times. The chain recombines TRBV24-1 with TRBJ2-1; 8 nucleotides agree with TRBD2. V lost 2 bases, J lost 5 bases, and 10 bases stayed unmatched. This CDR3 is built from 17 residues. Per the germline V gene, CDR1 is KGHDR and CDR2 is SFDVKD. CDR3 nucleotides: TGTGCCACCAGTGATTCTGACACTAGCGGCCACCACAATGAGCAGTTCTTC. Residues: CATSDSDTSGHHNEQFF.

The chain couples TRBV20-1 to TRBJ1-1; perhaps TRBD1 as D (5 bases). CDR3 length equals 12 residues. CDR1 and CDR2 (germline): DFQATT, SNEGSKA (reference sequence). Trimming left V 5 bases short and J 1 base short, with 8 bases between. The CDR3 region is CSARTRNTEAFF. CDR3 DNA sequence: TGCAGTGCTCGGACAAGGAACACTGAAGCTTTCTTT.

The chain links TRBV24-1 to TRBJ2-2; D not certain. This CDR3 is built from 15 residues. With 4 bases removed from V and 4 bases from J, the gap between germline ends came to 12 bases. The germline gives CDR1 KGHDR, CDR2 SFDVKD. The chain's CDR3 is CATSDHRLVTGELFF. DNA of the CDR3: TGTGCCACCAGTGACCATCGACTCGTCACCGGGGAGCTGTTTTTT.

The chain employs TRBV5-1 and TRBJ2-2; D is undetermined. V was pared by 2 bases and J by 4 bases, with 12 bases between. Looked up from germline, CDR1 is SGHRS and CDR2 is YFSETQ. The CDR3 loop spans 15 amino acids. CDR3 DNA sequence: TGCGCCAGCAGCTTTGGGTCCACGGGCACCGGGGAGCTGTTTTTT. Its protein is CASSFGSTGTGELFF.

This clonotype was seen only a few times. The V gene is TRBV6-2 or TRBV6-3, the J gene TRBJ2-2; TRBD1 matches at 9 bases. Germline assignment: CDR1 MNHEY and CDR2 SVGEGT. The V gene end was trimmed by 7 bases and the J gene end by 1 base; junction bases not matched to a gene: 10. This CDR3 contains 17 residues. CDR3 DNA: TGTGCCAGCACCCTACAGGGGGCGTTGGGGAACACCGGGGAGCTGTTTTTT. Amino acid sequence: CASTLQGALGNTGELFF.

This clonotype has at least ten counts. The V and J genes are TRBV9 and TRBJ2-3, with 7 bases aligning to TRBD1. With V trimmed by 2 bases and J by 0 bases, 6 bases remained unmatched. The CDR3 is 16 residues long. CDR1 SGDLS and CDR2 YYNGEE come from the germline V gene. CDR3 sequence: CASSVATGVSTDTQYF. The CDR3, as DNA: TGTGCCAGCAGCGTGGCAACAGGGGTTAGCACAGATACGCAGTATTTT.

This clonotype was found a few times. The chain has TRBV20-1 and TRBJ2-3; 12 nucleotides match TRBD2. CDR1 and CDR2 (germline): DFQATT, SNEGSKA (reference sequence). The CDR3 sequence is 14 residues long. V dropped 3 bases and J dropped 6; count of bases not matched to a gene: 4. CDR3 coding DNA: TGCAGTGCTAGTCCGACTAGCGGGAGCGATACGCAGTATTTT. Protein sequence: CSASPTSGSDTQYF.

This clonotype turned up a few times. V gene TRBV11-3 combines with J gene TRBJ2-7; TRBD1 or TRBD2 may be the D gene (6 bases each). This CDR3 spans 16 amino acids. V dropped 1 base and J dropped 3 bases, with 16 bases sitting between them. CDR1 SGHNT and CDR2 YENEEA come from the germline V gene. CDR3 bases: TGTGCCAGCAGCTTAGGTCGGGGGACAACCAACTACGAGCAGTACTTC. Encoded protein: CASSLGRGTTNYEQYF.